The rows below give T cell receptor beta chains drawn from one sample of a study of human thymus T cells. The table came from immunoSEQ multiplex PCR; TCRdb's copy has only in-frame clones and leaves some out. The sample has tens of thousands of clones, 85% to 95% seen once. The sequenced material came from blood. Receptor source: a girl under two years old with a congenital heart defect but otherwise immunologically healthy. CDR3s include the opening cysteine and the closing phenylalanine or tryptophan.

j_gene: TRBJ2-1
v_gene: TRBV27
len: 17
CDR3aa: CASSLTRTSGRAGEQFF

j_gene: TRBJ1-5
v_gene: TRBV18
len: 12
CDR3aa: CASSSPSEPQHF

j_gene: TRBJ1-1
v_gene: TRBV27
len: 11
CDR3aa: CASSSYTEAFF

j_gene: TRBJ2-1
v_gene: TRBV10-1
len: 15
CDR3aa: CASSDRTSGPNEQFF

j_gene: TRBJ2-3
v_gene: TRBV28
len: 15
CDR3aa: CASSLAGGMADTQYF

j_gene: TRBJ2-1
v_gene: TRBV4-1
len: 15
CDR3aa: CASSKTSPGHNEQFF

j_gene: TRBJ2-7
v_gene: TRBV7-6
len: 13
CDR3aa: CASSTRTGYEQYF

j_gene: TRBJ1-2
v_gene: TRBV9
len: 14
CDR3aa: CASSGTDGYYGYTF

j_gene: TRBJ1-1
v_gene: TRBV27
len: 15
CDR3aa: CASTGQRGLGTEAFF

j_gene: TRBJ1-1
v_gene: TRBV18
len: 13
CDR3aa: CASSEKVNTEAFF

j_gene: TRBJ1-3
v_gene: TRBV5-1
len: 17
CDR3aa: CASSLEGLDYSGNTIYF

j_gene: TRBJ1-1
v_gene: TRBV4-1
len: 18
CDR3aa: CASSQEGRIGGMNTEAFF

j_gene: TRBJ2-1
v_gene: TRBV6-1
len: 19
CDR3aa: CASSESLGLAGGLYNEQFF

j_gene: TRBJ1-1
v_gene: TRBV29-1
len: 13
CDR3aa: CSVERALNTEAFF

j_gene: TRBJ2-2
v_gene: TRBV30
len: 13
CDR3aa: CAWGRSHTGELFF

j_gene: TRBJ2-5
v_gene: TRBV4-2
len: 16
CDR3aa: CASRLRAQGSQETQYF

j_gene: TRBJ2-3
v_gene: TRBV9
len: 14
CDR3aa: CASSAQGVADTQYF

j_gene: TRBJ2-5
v_gene: TRBV5-4
len: 12
CDR3aa: CASSRGSETQYF

j_gene: TRBJ1-5
v_gene: TRBV19
len: 14
CDR3aa: CASSPDRTNQPQHF

j_gene: TRBJ2-2
v_gene: TRBV5-1
len: 15
CDR3aa: CASSHQGSNTGELFF

j_gene: TRBJ1-1
v_gene: TRBV19
len: 12
CDR3aa: CASSIEHTEAFF

j_gene: TRBJ2-4
v_gene: TRBV28
len: 13
CDR3aa: CASRRGSLNIQYF

j_gene: TRBJ2-5
v_gene: TRBV5-1
len: 13
CDR3aa: CASSSPAQETQYF

j_gene: TRBJ2-1
v_gene: TRBV10-3
len: 14
CDR3aa: CAIRRHRDGDEQFF